The 27 T cell receptor beta chains listed next were all sequenced from one sample in a study of blood T cell repertoires in COVID-19. Libraries were prepared by immunoSEQ multiplex PCR; TCRdb keeps only in-frame clonotypes and omits some of them. Of under 250,000 clones listed, 85% are singletons. The sequencing input was PBMCs or T cells enriched from blood (not recorded which). The receptors here all came from a woman aged 45-60 years with acute COVID-19.

This chain joins TRBV20-1 and TRBJ1-1, with 7 bases that match TRBD1. This CDR3 is 15 amino acids long. Germline V gives CDR1 DFQATT, CDR2 SNEGSKA (reference sequence). The trim removed 3 bases at V and 5 bases at J, leaving 12 bases unmatched. The CDR3 DNA reads TGCAGTGCTAGTAGGATAGAGGCAGGGGGGACTGAAGCTTTCTTT. As protein: CSASRIEAGGTEAFF.

This chain links TRBV19 with TRBJ1-1, with 7 positions matching TRBD1. The V segment lost 3 bases and the J segment 7 bases; nucleotides outside the gene matches: 5. The CDR3 covers 13 residues. Germline values: CDR1 LNHDA, CDR2 SQIVND (reference sequence). Here the CDR3 reads CASSIDRVGEAFF. The CDR3 coding sequence is TGTGCCAGTAGTATTGACAGGGTTGGTGAAGCTTTCTTT.

The gene calls are TRBV2 and TRBJ1-1, with no clear D. The V end was cut by 4 bases, the J end by 8 bases, with 17 bases between. Germline V CDR1 and CDR2: SNHLY, FYNNEI. This CDR3 is 14 amino acids long. CDR3 loop: CASSGQTGRLEAFF. DNA of the CDR3: TGTGCCAGCAGTGGGCAGACTGGAAGGTTAGAAGCTTTCTTT.

This clone appeared a single time. The chain uses TRBV18 and TRBJ1-1; TRBD1 matches 9 bases. The ends lost 2 bases at V and 0 bases at J; junction bases unmatched: 4. Germline assignment: CDR1 KGHSH and CDR2 LQKENI. The CDR3 covers 16 residues. In nucleotides, the CDR3 is TGTGCCAGCTCACCAATTGGGACAGGGATGAACACTGAAGCTTTCTTT. Translated: CASSPIGTGMNTEAFF.

The V call is TRBV7-3, the J call TRBJ2-2; 9 bases align to TRBD1. CDR1 is SGHTA and CDR2 is FQGTGA in the germline V gene. Trimming cost V 4 bases and J 3 bases; bases outside gene matches: 6. The CDR3 is made up of 16 amino acids. The CDR3: CASSSPQGADTGELFF. CDR3 nucleotide sequence: TGTGCCAGCAGCTCACCACAGGGGGCGGACACCGGGGAGCTGTTTTTT.

J is TRBJ1-3 and V is TRBV3-1 (or the pseudogene TRBV3-2), with 7 bases that match TRBD1. CDR3 length: 14 amino acids. Germline V gene data show CDR1 as LGHDT and CDR2 as YNNKEL (reference sequence). The trim removed 4 bases at V and 4 bases at J, leaving 4 bases unmatched. The DNA of the CDR3 is TGTGCCAGCAGCCTGGGGACAGAAGGAAACACCATATATTTT. Protein sequence: CASSLGTEGNTIYF.

The chain couples TRBV9 to TRBJ1-2; weak D call: TRBD1 (6 bases). Trimming shortened V by 4 bases and J by 4 bases, and 17 bases separated the two germline ends. The CDR3 runs 15 residues. CDR1 is SGDLS and CDR2 is YYNGEE in the germline V gene. The CDR3 here is CASSPSQDRLYGYTF. The CDR3 region has the DNA TGTGCCAGCAGCCCTAGCCAGGACAGACTCTATGGCTACACCTTC.

The V and J genes are TRBV6-5 and TRBJ1-2; TRBD1 matches 8 bases. Germline V CDR1 and CDR2: MNHEY, SVGAGI. With 8 bases clipped from V and 8 bases from J, the junction kept 10 bases outside the gene matches. This CDR3 has 13 residues. The CDR3 DNA reads as TGTGCCAGCTCAACAGGGGGGGCCGAAGGCTACACCTTC. It specifies CASSTGGAEGYTF.

V usage is TRBV5-4 and J usage is TRBJ2-1, with 7 bases lining up with TRBD2. The trim removed 1 base at V and 1 base at J, leaving 2 bases unmatched. The CDR3 covers 15 residues. The V gene's germline CDR1 is SGHNT and CDR2 YYREEE (reference sequence). The CDR3 protein is CASSLWGGSYNEQFF. The CDR3 DNA is TGTGCCAGCAGCTTGTGGGGAGGGTCCTACAATGAGCAGTTCTTC.

The genes are TRBV30 and TRBJ1-6, with 7 bases fitting TRBD1. Trimming removed 0 bases from V and 9 bases from J; junction bases left unmatched: 5. The CDR3 is 14 amino acids. Germline V lookup: CDR1 GTSNPN, CDR2 SVGIG (reference sequence). CDR3 residues: CAWSVEGAGSPLHF. The CDR3 DNA is TGTGCCTGGAGTGTAGAGGGGGCCGGTTCACCCCTCCACTTT.

The J gene is TRBJ2-7, the V gene TRBV3-1 (or the pseudogene TRBV3-2); D is unresolved. The CDR3 totals 11 residues. Trimming cost V 4 bases and J 5 bases, with 6 bases left between them. Germline CDR1 LGHDT, CDR2 YNNKEL (reference sequence). CDR3 amino acids: CASSLENEQYF. The CDR3 DNA sequence: TGTGCCAGCAGCCTTGAGAACGAGCAGTACTTC.

The V and J genes are TRBV29-1 and TRBJ2-1, with 10 bases identical to TRBD1. Germline V gene sequence: CDR1 SQVTM, CDR2 ANQGSEA. The trim removed 7 bases at V and 5 bases at J, leaving 11 bases unmatched. This CDR3 contains 15 residues. As DNA, the CDR3 is TGCAGCGCCCGACCGGGACAGGGGATCGACAATGAGCAGTTCTTC. This encodes CSARPGQGIDNEQFF.

The V call is TRBV2, the J call TRBJ1-2, with 11 bases fitting TRBD1. CDR1 is SNHLY, CDR2 FYNNEI, per germline. The junction had 4 bases not matched to a gene; V was cut back by 6 bases and J by 4 bases. CDR3 length: 14 residues. DNA for the CDR3: TGTGCCAGCAGGGGACAGGGGGTTGGCTATGGCTACACCTTC. Protein: CASRGQGVGYGYTF. Together with reference TRBV2 and TRBJ1-2, the CDR3 gives the full variable domain: EPEVTQTPSHQVTQMGQEVILRCVPISNHLYFYWYRQILGQKVEFLVSFYNNEISEKSEIFDDQFSVERPDGSNFTLKIRSTKLEDSAMYFCASRGQGVGYGYTFGSGTRLTVV.

DNA for the CDR3: TGTGCCAGCAGCCCCGGACAGGGGAGTTCACCCCTCCACTTT. This gives the protein CASSPGQGSSPLHF. This chain connects TRBV28 to TRBJ1-6, with 9 positions matching TRBD1. This CDR3 comprises 14 residues. Germline V lookup: CDR1 MDHEN, CDR2 SYDVKM. The V gene end was trimmed by 6 bases and the J gene end by 9 bases; junction bases not matched to a gene: 6.

For the CDR3, the DNA is TGTGCCAGCAGTTCAAACCCTTTCCCCAGCGGAGACTACAATGAGCAGTTCTTC. It specifies CASSSNPFPSGDYNEQFF. The V call is TRBV11-2, the J call TRBJ2-1, with D possibly matching TRBD2 (5 bases). CDR3 length: 18 amino acids. Per the germline V gene, CDR1 is SGHAT and CDR2 is FQNNGV. V was pared by 6 bases and J by 3 bases, with 24 bases between.

The chain uses TRBV6-5 and TRBJ2-2; maybe TRBD2 (6 bases). CDR3 length: 15 amino acids. The V gene lost 5 bases and the J gene lost 1 base, with 11 bases spanning the gap. Germline loops: CDR1 MNHEY, CDR2 SVGAGI. The CDR3 here is CASSRRGGNTGELFF. The CDR3 nucleotides are TGTGCCAGCAGTCGGAGGGGCGGGAACACCGGGGAGCTGTTTTTT.

The gene calls are TRBV18 and TRBJ2-2, with 9 bases identical to TRBD2. Germline V lookup: CDR1 KGHSH, CDR2 LQKENI. The CDR3 covers 15 residues. The trim removed 1 base at V and 7 bases at J, leaving 4 bases unmatched. CDR3 sequence: CASSPRRGGDGELFF. The CDR3 DNA reads as TGTGCCAGCTCACCACGGCGGGGGGGCGACGGGGAGCTGTTTTTT.

The table lists this clone with a count of one. J is TRBJ1-1 and V is TRBV11-2; D is ambiguous. The CDR3 consists of 11 residues. V was pared by 5 bases and J by 3 bases, with 4 bases between. Germline V gives CDR1 SGHAT, CDR2 FQNNGV. The CDR3 loop is CASSAYTEAFF. Written as DNA, the CDR3 is TGTGCCAGCAGCGCGTACACTGAAGCTTTCTTT.

This chain links TRBV24-1 with TRBJ2-3; 7 positions match TRBD1. CDR3 length equals 15 residues. CDR1 is KGHDR, CDR2 SFDVKD, per germline. Unmatched junction bases numbered 4, after V lost 2 bases and J lost 3 bases. CDR3 region: CATSDSQGWTDTQYF. The DNA of the CDR3 is TGTGCCACCAGTGATTCACAGGGGTGGACAGATACGCAGTATTTT.

The rearrangement uses TRBV7-8 and TRBJ1-5; 7 nucleotides match TRBD1. There are 13 residues in the CDR3. Germline trimming cut 6 bases from V and 4 bases from J; bases unmatched to any gene: 3. Germline V gene lookup returns CDR1 SGHVS and CDR2 FQNEAQ. This CDR3 is CASRLGQNQPQHF. CDR3 DNA: TGTGCCAGCAGGTTGGGACAGAATCAGCCCCAGCATTTT.

This clone has a single count. The CDR3 loop is CASSQGQGPQPQHF. In DNA form, the CDR3 reads TGTGCCAGCAGCCAAGGTCAGGGTCCTCAGCCCCAGCATTTT. This chain links TRBV3-1 (or the pseudogene TRBV3-2) with TRBJ1-5, with D possibly being TRBD1 (5 bases). The germline gives CDR1 LGHDT, CDR2 YNNKEL (reference sequence). The ends were cut back, 1 base at V and 6 bases at J, with 10 bases in the middle. The CDR3 contains 14 residues.

The rearrangement links TRBV6-5 to TRBJ1-6; 7 positions match TRBD1. Germline V gene data show CDR1 as MNHEY and CDR2 as SVGAGI. CDR3 length equals 16 residues. The J segment lost 6 bases and the V segment lost 4 bases, leaving 9 bases of the junction unmatched. CDR3 coding DNA: TGTGCCAGCAGTTCCCTGCAGGGGGAGGTTAATTCACCCCTCCACTTT. Translation gives CASSSLQGEVNSPLHF.

The gene calls are TRBV9 and TRBJ1-5; D uncertain. This CDR3 contains 14 residues. V dropped 0 bases and J dropped 7 bases, with 11 bases sitting between them. From germline, CDR1 is SGDLS and CDR2 YYNGEE. In DNA form, the CDR3 reads TGTGCCAGCAGCGTAGGCGGGTCCCAGCAGCCCCAGCATTTT. Protein product: CASSVGGSQQPQHF.

The chain carries TRBV5-4 and TRBJ2-5, with TRBD1 identical over 7 bases. Trimming took 4 bases from V and 3 from J; bases not matched to a gene: 6. Germline-derived CDR1 and CDR2 are SGHNT and YYREEE (reference sequence). There are 14 residues in the CDR3. The CDR3 protein is CASSVPGGKETQYF. The CDR3 DNA reads as TGTGCCAGCAGCGTACCAGGGGGAAAAGAGACCCAGTACTTC.

The chain has TRBV19 and TRBJ1-2, with 7 bases that match TRBD1. The V gene end was trimmed by 10 bases and the J gene end by 2 bases; junction bases not matched to a gene: 7. Germline V lookup: CDR1 LNHDA, CDR2 SQIVND (reference sequence). The CDR3 runs to 13 residues. The CDR3 DNA follows: TGTGCCACCGACGACAGGGTCAACTATGGCTACACCTTC. It codes for CATDDRVNYGYTF. Looking up the rest from reference TRBV19 and TRBJ1-2 gives the full variable domain: DGGITQSPKYLFRKEGQNVTLSCEQNLNHDAMYWYRQDPGQGLRLIYYSQIVNDFQKGDIAEGYSVSREKKESFPLTVTSAQKNPTAFYLCATDDRVNYGYTFGSGTRLTVV.

V is TRBV27 and J is TRBJ1-6, with 9 bases matching TRBD1. The CDR3 sequence is 14 residues long. With V trimmed by 6 bases and J by 10 bases, 7 bases remained unmatched. Germline CDR1 MNHEY, CDR2 SMNVEV (reference sequence). The CDR3 nucleotides read TGTGCCAGCAGGGACAGGGGTCTAACATCACCCCTCCACTTT. It yields the protein CASRDRGLTSPLHF.

The chain joins TRBV30 to TRBJ2-5; D call uncertain. The CDR3 is 14 residues long. In germline, CDR1 is GTSNPN, CDR2 SVGIG (reference sequence). The V gene lost 3 bases and the J gene lost 1 base, with 12 bases spanning the gap. The CDR3 is CAWSEPPSQETQYF. The CDR3 DNA is TGTGCCTGGAGCGAGCCCCCTAGCCAAGAGACCCAGTACTTC.